Following are 20 T cell receptor beta chains from one sample sequenced in a study of T cell repertoires and Cas9 in healthy adults. Profiling relied on immunoSEQ multiplex PCR, and the TCRdb table lists in-frame clones only, not all of them. Of tens of thousands of clones in the sample, about 90% are singletons; the top ten hold about 1.4%. The sample was CD4+ effector T cells (CD127+, CD25-, CD137-, CD154-) from PBMCs; culture status not recorded. Receptors originate from a human donor in good health.

A note on this clone: Other nucleotide sequences from this sample produce the same CDR3. The rearrangement links TRBV5-4 to TRBJ1-1; the match to TRBD1 covers 8 bases. V was clipped by 3 bases and J by 3 bases; unmatched bases: 7. Germline loops: CDR1 SGHNT, CDR2 YYREEE (reference sequence). The CDR3 totals 15 residues. CDR3 nucleotide sequence: TGTGCCAGCAGCTCGGCGGGCAGGGGGCACACTGAAGCTTTCTTT. Translating it yields CASSSAGRGHTEAFF.

The CDR3 nucleotides read TGTGCCAGCAAGCTGGAGTTTTCCTACAATGAGCAGTTCTTC. Its translation is CASKLEFSYNEQFF. The chain couples TRBV6-4 to TRBJ2-1; D not certain. V lost 7 bases and J lost 1, with 11 bases in between. The CDR3 extends over 14 amino acids. The germline gives CDR1 MRHNA, CDR2 SNTAGT.

The rearrangement links TRBV5-1 to TRBJ1-6; D not resolved. The CDR3 covers 13 residues. Trimming pared 4 bases from V and 4 bases from J, leaving 6 bases between. From germline, CDR1 is SGHRS and CDR2 YFSETQ. Written as DNA, the CDR3 is TGCGCCAGCAGCCCGGAGTATAATTCACCCCTCCACTTT. Its protein product is CASSPEYNSPLHF.

V gene TRBV15 combines with J gene TRBJ1-6; the D is unclear. V lost 0 bases and J lost 7, with 13 bases in between. Germline V gene sequence: CDR1 LNHNV, CDR2 YYDKDF (reference sequence). This CDR3 spans 16 amino acids. The CDR3 nucleotides are TGTGCCACCAGCAGAGATGTTCGAGGTGTCAATTCACCCCTCCACTTT. It translates to CATSRDVRGVNSPLHF.

The V call is TRBV18, the J call TRBJ1-1; D gene ambiguous. The CDR3 sequence is 12 residues long. Trimming left V 6 bases short and J 11 bases short, with 16 bases between. Germline V lookup: CDR1 KGHSH, CDR2 LQKENI. CDR3 bases: TGTGCCAGCTCGCCGTCCCCCGGGAGGGCTTTCTTT. Translated: CASSPSPGRAFF.

The chain has TRBV7-9 and TRBJ1-6, with 8 bases identical to TRBD1. The junction had 5 bases not matched to a gene; V was cut back by 5 bases and J by 5 bases. There are 15 residues in the CDR3. Germline CDR1 is SEHNR and CDR2 is FQNEAQ (reference sequence). CDR3 sequence: CASSEDRGNNSPLHF. The CDR3 DNA sequence: TGTGCCAGCAGCGAAGACAGGGGAAATAATTCACCCCTCCACTTT.

J is TRBJ1-4 and V is TRBV2; D is possibly TRBD1 (6 bases). Looked up from germline, CDR1 is SNHLY and CDR2 is FYNNEI. V shed 8 bases and J shed 7 bases, with 14 bases lying between them. The CDR3 sequence is 13 residues long. CDR3 in amino acids: CASSGGRGEKLFF. DNA for the CDR3: TGTGCCAGCTCGGGGGGCCGGGGTGAAAAACTGTTTTTT.

This chain uses TRBV7-8 with TRBJ2-5, with D unclear. The CDR3 sequence is 14 residues long. Germline V gene data show CDR1 as SGHVS and CDR2 as FQNEAQ. Deletions cut 2 bases from V and 5 bases from J, with 12 bases between. The CDR3 is CASSLRLESETQYF. The DNA for the CDR3 is TGTGCCAGCAGCTTAAGACTCGAGAGTGAGACCCAGTACTTC.

This chain joins TRBV30 and TRBJ2-1, with 13 bases identical to TRBD2. The V segment lost 0 bases and the J segment 8 bases; nucleotides outside the gene matches: 4. The CDR3 sequence is 15 residues long. Looked up from germline, CDR1 is GTSNPN and CDR2 is SVGIG (reference sequence). The CDR3 bases are TGTGCCTGGAGTGTCGGACTAGCGGGAGCCGATGAGCAGTTCTTC. It encodes CAWSVGLAGADEQFF.

This CDR3 reads CASSFGTSGRRDTQYF. CDR3 DNA: TGTGCCAGCAGTTTCGGGACTAGCGGGAGAAGGGATACGCAGTATTTT. The chain combines TRBV27 with TRBJ2-3, with 14 bases matching TRBD2. The CDR3 is 16 residues long. Germline assignment: CDR1 MNHEY and CDR2 SMNVEV (reference sequence). J was trimmed by 6 bases and V by 3 bases; bases with no gene match: 5.

This chain joins TRBV28 and TRBJ2-3; D might be TRBD2 (6 bases). V shed 6 bases and J shed 2 bases, with 15 bases lying between them. Per the germline V gene, CDR1 is MDHEN and CDR2 is SYDVKM. CDR3 length: 15 amino acids. CDR3 nucleotides: TGTGCCAGCAGCACCCGGGGAGGTCACACAGATACGCAGTATTTT. It specifies CASSTRGGHTDTQYF.

To note about this clone: Additional DNA sequences in this sample encode the identical CDR3. The chain carries TRBV30 and TRBJ1-2; no clear D. This CDR3 has 12 amino acids. Germline V CDR1 and CDR2: GTSNPN, SVGIG (reference sequence). Trimming pared 7 bases from V and 4 bases from J, leaving 13 bases between. For the CDR3, the DNA is TGTGCCTATTCGACGGCGAGCTATGGCTACACCTTC. It specifies CAYSTASYGYTF.

DNA for the CDR3: TGTGCCAGCAGCTTAGCTCAAACCTATGGCTACACCTTC. Its translation is CASSLAQTYGYTF. This chain connects TRBV7-9 to TRBJ1-2; D gene ambiguous. V gave up 0 bases and J gave up 4 bases, with 6 bases separating them. Germline V gene lookup returns CDR1 SEHNR and CDR2 FQNEAQ (reference sequence). This CDR3 is built from 13 residues.

The genes are TRBV6-5 and TRBJ2-5; tentative D call: TRBD1 (5 bases). CDR1 and CDR2 (germline): MNHEY, SVGAGI. The CDR3 spans 13 residues. V gave up 6 bases and J gave up 2 bases, with 10 bases separating them. The CDR3 nucleotides read TGTGCCAGCAGCTCGACAGAACAAGAGACCCAGTACTTC. It specifies CASSSTEQETQYF.

In its sample, this clone was seen once. The chain has TRBV19 and TRBJ1-4, with a weak D call TRBD1 (6 bases). Trimming removed 9 bases from V and 2 bases from J, with 16 bases in between. This CDR3 region has 15 residues. CDR1 LNHDA and CDR2 SQIVND come from the germline V gene (reference sequence). The CDR3 DNA is TGTGCCAGCAACCCCCGGACAGATACTAATGAAAAACTGTTTTTT. This sequence encodes CASNPRTDTNEKLFF.

This chain joins TRBV7-3 and TRBJ2-5, with a weak D call TRBD1 (6 bases). There are 16 residues in the CDR3. Trimming took 0 bases from V and 5 from J, leaving 16 bases between them. The V gene's germline CDR1 is SGHTA and CDR2 FQGTGA. CDR3 loop: CASSLTFGGGGETQYF. The CDR3 DNA reads TGTGCCAGCAGCTTAACGTTTGGGGGCGGCGGGGAGACCCAGTACTTC.

A single count supports this clone. This chain joins TRBV30 and TRBJ2-3, with 8 positions matching TRBD2. CDR1 and CDR2 from the germline V gene are GTSNPN and SVGIG (reference sequence). The CDR3 totals 16 residues. The V and J ends lost 0 bases and 3 bases, in that order; junction bases with no gene match: 8. This CDR3 is CAWSVLSGSMTDTQYF. CDR3 coding DNA: TGTGCCTGGAGTGTACTGAGCGGGAGTATGACAGATACGCAGTATTTT. Full variable domain (missing parts from reference TRBV30 and TRBJ2-3): SQTIHQWPATLVQPVGSPLSLECTVEGTSNPNLYWYRQAAGRGLQLLFYSVGIGQISSEVPQNLSASRPQDRQFILSSKKLLLSDSGFYLCAWSVLSGSMTDTQYFGPGTRLTVL.

This clone was seen just once. V gene TRBV7-2 combines with J gene TRBJ2-1, with D unclear. Germline V gene lookup returns CDR1 SGHTA and CDR2 FQGNSA. This CDR3 has 14 residues. V was cut by 5 bases and J by 1 base, with 9 bases left in between. The chain's CDR3 is CASSPETSYNEQFF. In DNA form, the CDR3 reads TGTGCCAGCAGCCCCGAGACGTCCTACAATGAGCAGTTCTTC. Supplemented by reference TRBV7-2 and TRBJ2-1, the full variable domain reads GAGVSQSPSNKVTEKGKDVELRCDPISGHTALYWYRQSLGQGLEFLIYFQGNSAPDKSGLPSDRFSAERTGGSVSTLTIQRTQQEDSAVYLCASSPETSYNEQFFGPGTRLTVL.

The CDR3 reads CASSLGTTARETQYF. The DNA for the CDR3 is TGTGCCAGCAGTTTAGGGACTACGGCGAGGGAGACCCAGTACTTC. This chain joins TRBV28 and TRBJ2-5; 7 nucleotides agree with TRBD2. CDR1 MDHEN and CDR2 SYDVKM come from the germline V gene. Unmatched junction bases numbered 8, after V lost 2 bases and J lost 5 bases. The CDR3 is made up of 15 amino acids. Variable domain in full (rest from reference TRBV28 and TRBJ2-5): DVKVTQSSRYLVKRTGEKVFLECVQDMDHENMFWYRQDPGLGLRLIYFSYDVKMKEKGDIPEGYSVSREKKERFSLILESASTNQTSMYLCASSLGTTARETQYFGPGTRLLVL.

The CDR3 DNA reads TGTGCCAGTAGTGCACTAGCGGGGTTGACCGGGGAGCTGTTTTTT. Amino acid sequence: CASSALAGLTGELFF. This sequence joins TRBV19 and TRBJ2-2, with TRBD2 matching 10 bases. V shed 5 bases and J 5 bases; nucleotides not matched to a gene: 5. The length of the CDR3 is 15 residues. The germline V gene has CDR1 LNHDA and CDR2 SQIVND (reference sequence).